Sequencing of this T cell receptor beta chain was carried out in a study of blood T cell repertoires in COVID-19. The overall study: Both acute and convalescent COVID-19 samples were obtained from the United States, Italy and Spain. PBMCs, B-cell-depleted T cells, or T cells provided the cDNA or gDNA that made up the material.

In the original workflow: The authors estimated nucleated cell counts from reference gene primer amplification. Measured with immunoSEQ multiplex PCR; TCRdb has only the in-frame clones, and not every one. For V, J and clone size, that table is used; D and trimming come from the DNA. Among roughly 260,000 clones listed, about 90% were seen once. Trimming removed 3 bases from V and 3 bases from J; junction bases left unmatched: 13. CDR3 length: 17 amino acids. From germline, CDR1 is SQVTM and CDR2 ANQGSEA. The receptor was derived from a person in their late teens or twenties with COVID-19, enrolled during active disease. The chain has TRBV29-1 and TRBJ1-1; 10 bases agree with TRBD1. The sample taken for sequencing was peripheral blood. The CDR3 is CSVEYRDRGVPDTEAFF. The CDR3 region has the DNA TGCAGCGTTGAGTACCGGGACAGGGGCGTGCCGGACACTGAAGCTTTCTTT. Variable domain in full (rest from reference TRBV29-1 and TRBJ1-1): SAVISQKPSRDICQRGTSLTIQCQVDSQVTMMFWYRQQPGQSLTLIATANQGSEATYESGFVIDKFPISRPNLTFSTLTVSNMSPEDSSIYLCSVEYRDRGVPDTEAFFGQGTRLTVV.